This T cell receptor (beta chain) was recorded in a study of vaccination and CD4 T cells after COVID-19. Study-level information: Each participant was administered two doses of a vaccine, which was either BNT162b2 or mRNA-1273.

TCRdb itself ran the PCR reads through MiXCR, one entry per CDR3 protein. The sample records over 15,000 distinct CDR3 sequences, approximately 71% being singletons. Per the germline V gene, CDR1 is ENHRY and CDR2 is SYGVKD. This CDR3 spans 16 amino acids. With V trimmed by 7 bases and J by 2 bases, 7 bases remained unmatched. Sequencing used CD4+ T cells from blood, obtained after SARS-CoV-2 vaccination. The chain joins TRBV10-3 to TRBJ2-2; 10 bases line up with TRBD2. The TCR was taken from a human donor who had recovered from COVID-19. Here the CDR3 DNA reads TGTGCCATCAAGAGCGGGAGGGGCTCAAACACCGGGGAGCTGTTTTTT. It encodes CAIKSGRGSNTGELFF.